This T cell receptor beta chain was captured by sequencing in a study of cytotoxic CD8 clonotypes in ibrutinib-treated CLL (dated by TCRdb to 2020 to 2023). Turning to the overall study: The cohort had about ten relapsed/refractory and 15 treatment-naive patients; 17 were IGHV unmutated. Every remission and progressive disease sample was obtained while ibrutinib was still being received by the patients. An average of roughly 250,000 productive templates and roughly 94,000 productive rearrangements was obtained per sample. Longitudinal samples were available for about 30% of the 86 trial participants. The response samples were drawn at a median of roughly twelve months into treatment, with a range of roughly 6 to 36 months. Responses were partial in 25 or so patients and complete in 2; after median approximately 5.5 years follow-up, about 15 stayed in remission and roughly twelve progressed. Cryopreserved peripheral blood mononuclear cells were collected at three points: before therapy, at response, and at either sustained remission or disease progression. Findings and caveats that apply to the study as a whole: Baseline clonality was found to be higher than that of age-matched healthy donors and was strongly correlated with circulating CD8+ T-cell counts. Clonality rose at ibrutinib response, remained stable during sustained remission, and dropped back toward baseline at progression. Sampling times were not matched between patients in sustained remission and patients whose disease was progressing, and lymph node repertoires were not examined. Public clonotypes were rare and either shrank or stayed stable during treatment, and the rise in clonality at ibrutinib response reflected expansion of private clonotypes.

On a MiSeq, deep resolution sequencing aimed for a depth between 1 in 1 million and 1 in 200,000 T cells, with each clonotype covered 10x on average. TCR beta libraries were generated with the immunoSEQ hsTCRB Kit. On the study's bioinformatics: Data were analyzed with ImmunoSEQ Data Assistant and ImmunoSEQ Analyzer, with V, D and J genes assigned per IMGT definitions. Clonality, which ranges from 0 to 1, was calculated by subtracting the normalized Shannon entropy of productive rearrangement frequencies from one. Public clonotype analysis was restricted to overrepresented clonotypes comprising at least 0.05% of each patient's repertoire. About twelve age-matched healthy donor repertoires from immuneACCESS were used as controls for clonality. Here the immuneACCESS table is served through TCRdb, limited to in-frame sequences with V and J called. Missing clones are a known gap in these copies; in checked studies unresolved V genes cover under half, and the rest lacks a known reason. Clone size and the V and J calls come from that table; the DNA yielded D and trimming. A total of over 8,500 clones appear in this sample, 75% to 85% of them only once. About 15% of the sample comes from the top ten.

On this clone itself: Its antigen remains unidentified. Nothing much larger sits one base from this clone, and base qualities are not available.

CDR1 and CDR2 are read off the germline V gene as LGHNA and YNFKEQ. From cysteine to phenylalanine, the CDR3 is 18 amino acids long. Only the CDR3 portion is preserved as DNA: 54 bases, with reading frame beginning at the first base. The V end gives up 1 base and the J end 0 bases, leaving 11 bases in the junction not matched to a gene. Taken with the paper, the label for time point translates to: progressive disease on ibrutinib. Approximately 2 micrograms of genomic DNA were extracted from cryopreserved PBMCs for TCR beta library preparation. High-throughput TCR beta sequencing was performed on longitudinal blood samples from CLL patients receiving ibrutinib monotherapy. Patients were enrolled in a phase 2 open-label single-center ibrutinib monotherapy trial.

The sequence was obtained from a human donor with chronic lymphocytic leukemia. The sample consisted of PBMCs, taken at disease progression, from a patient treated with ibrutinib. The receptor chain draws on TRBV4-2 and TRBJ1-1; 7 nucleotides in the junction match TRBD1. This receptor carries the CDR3 CASSQARDSSNLNTEAFF. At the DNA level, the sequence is TGTGCCAGCAGCCAAGCCCGGGACAGCTCTAATTTGAACACTGAAGCTTTCTTT.